A selection of T cell receptor beta chains follows, all from one sample in a study of blood T cells in healthy people across ages. One entry per CDR3 protein results from TCRdb running MiXCR on the 5' RACE reads. Found here are under 1,000,000 distinct CDR3 sequences, roughly 40% of them singletons; the top ten hold 10% to 15%. The sample taken for sequencing was blood. The receptors stem from a man aged 18 to 35 in good health. CDR3s include the opening cysteine and the closing phenylalanine or tryptophan. D genes are given only for firm matches. Some rows mark clone size as missing; the rest say once, few, many or name a class of expanded clone.

-	TRBV7-2	-	TRBJ1-1	TGTGCCAGCAGCTCCTGGCGGGTCTTGACAGGCGGGGACGCTTTCTTT	CASSSWRVLTGGDAFF
TRBD1	TRBV3-1	-	TRBJ1-2	TGTGCCAGCAGCCCGGGACAGGGCTTCGACTATGGCTACACCTTC	CASSPGQGFDYGYTF
-	TRBV14	-	TRBJ1-3	TGTGCCAGCAGCCGCCGGGGCGTTGGATTCTCTGGAAACACCATATATTTT	CASSRRGVGFSGNTIYF
TRBD1	TRBV20-1	-	TRBJ1-2	TGCAGTGCTAGAGTACAGGGGGACTATGGCTACACCTTC	CSARVQGDYGYTF
TRBD2	TRBV20-1	few	TRBJ2-7	TGCAGTGCTCGGGGGGGCCTATCCTACGAGCAGTACTTC	CSARGGLSYEQYF
-	TRBV28	-	TRBJ2-1	TGTGCCAGCAGTTTAATTCGGGCCCCCTACAATGAGCAGTTCTTC	CASSLIRAPYNEQFF
TRBD1	TRBV7-9	-	TRBJ2-2	TGTGCCAGCAGACCCGAAACAGGGGTCACCGGGGAGCTGTTTTTT	CASRPETGVTGELFF
-	TRBV27	few	TRBJ2-5	TGTGCCAGCGCCCCATATTCTCAAGAGACCCAGTACTTC	CASAPYSQETQYF
-	TRBV29-1	-	TRBJ2-7	TGCAGCGTTGGAGGGACCGGGAAGGTCTACGAGCAGTACTTC	CSVGGTGKVYEQYF
-	TRBV5-1	-	TRBJ2-6	TGCGCCAGCAGCTTGGACACCTTGTCTGGGGCCAACGTCCTGACTTTC	CASSLDTLSGANVLTF
-	TRBV20-1	-	TRBJ1-6	TGCAGTGCTAGAGTAGAGGACAGTCTCCACTTT	CSARVEDSLHF
-	TRBV30	few	TRBJ1-5	TGTGCCTGGAGTGTATTTAGCAATCAGCCCCAGCATTTT	CAWSVFSNQPQHF
TRBD1	TRBV7-6	-	TRBJ2-3	TGTGCCAGCAGCTCGGACAGGGGGCGGCCAGATACGCAGTATTTT	CASSSDRGRPDTQYF
-	TRBV6-2/TRBV6-3	-	TRBJ1-2	TGTGCCAGCAACCCCTTGCAGGGATTCTATGGCTACACCTTC	CASNPLQGFYGYTF
-	TRBV10-3	few	TRBJ2-1	TGTGCCATCAGTGCTCTCGGGGCTTCCTCCTACAATGAGCAGTTCTTC	CAISALGASSYNEQFF
TRBD1	TRBV4-2	few	TRBJ1-2	TGTGCCAGCAGCCAAGAGGACAGGGTTTTTGATGGCTACACCTTC	CASSQEDRVFDGYTF
-	TRBV20-1	few	TRBJ1-2	TGCAGTGCTAGGATTACAGGGCAATATGGCTACACCTTC	CSARITGQYGYTF
-	TRBV7-2	many	TRBJ1-2	TGTGCCAGCAGTCGCTCCGAGGTTGGCTACACCTTC	CASSRSEVGYTF
-	TRBV5-1	few	TRBJ1-3	TGCGCCAGCAGGCGGGACGGTGGAAACACCATATATTTT	CASRRDGGNTIYF
-	TRBV16	-	TRBJ1-1	TGTGCCAGCAGCCAAGCCCGGGGCATGAACACTGAAGCTTTCTTT	CASSQARGMNTEAFF
-	TRBV7-2	few	TRBJ1-1	TGTGCCAGCAGTGGCGGGGCAGGGGTGAACACTGAAGCTTTCTTT	CASSGGAGVNTEAFF
-	TRBV2	-	TRBJ2-5	TGTGCCAGCAGGGACAGACAGATTCAAGAGACCCAGTACTTC	CASRDRQIQETQYF
-	TRBV4-3	many	TRBJ2-3	TGCGCCAGCAGCCAAGTGGGGGTGAGCACAGATACGCAGTATTTT	CASSQVGVSTDTQYF
-	TRBV29-1	few	TRBJ2-7	TGCAGCGTTGTCAGGGTATCCTACAATGAGCAGTACTTC	CSVVRVSYNEQYF
-	TRBV6-6	-	TRBJ1-6	TGTGCCAGCAGTTACACTTGGCAAGGGGACTCACCCCTCCACTTT	CASSYTWQGDSPLHF
-	TRBV29-1	-	TRBJ1-2	TGCAGCGTTGAGGAGACTCAGGGCATCCTCTATGGCTACACCTTC	CSVEETQGILYGYTF
-	TRBV6-2/TRBV6-3	-	TRBJ1-2	TGTGCCAGCAGTTACTCGGTGGGGAGCTATGGCTACACCTTC	CASSYSVGSYGYTF
-	TRBV7-9	-	TRBJ2-7	TGTGCCAGCAGCTTAGCAAGACTCCGGGAAACACCAAACAATGAGCAGTACTTC	CASSLARLRETPNNEQYF
-	TRBV7-2	-	TRBJ2-7	TGTGCCAGCAGCTTCATAGGGGCTACCTACGAGCAGTACTTC	CASSFIGATYEQYF
-	TRBV28	-	TRBJ2-5	TGTGCCAGCAGTTTATCGGGGACCCAAGGGACCCAGTACTTC	CASSLSGTQGTQYF
TRBD1	TRBV10-3	many	TRBJ2-5	TGTGCCATCAAACCCGGGACAGCCCAAGAGACCCAGTACTTC	CAIKPGTAQETQYF
-	TRBV25-1	-	TRBJ1-2	TGTGCCAGCAGTGAGAGACTATATGGCTACACCTTC	CASSERLYGYTF
TRBD1	TRBV7-2	-	TRBJ1-1	TGTGCCAGCAGCTCCGATCCAGGGGGTTGGACTGAAGCTTTCTTT	CASSSDPGGWTEAFF
TRBD1	TRBV7-2	-	TRBJ1-2	TGTGCCAGCAGCTTAGTGACAGGGGCAGGGTATGGCTACACCTTC	CASSLVTGAGYGYTF
-	TRBV2	few	TRBJ2-1	TGTGCCAGCAGTGAGTCGGGGGACGAGCAGTTCTTC	CASSESGDEQFF
TRBD2	TRBV6-6	-	TRBJ2-4	TGTGCCAGCAGTTACTCGAAATTCGGGGAGGGCGGTCAGTACTTC	CASSYSKFGEGGQYF
-	TRBV20-1	few	TRBJ1-1	TGCAGTGCTACACCTCAGGGCCGAGGGACTGAAGCTTTCTTT	CSATPQGRGTEAFF
-	TRBV5-1	few	TRBJ1-1	TGCGCCAGCAGCAAGAGCCGGGCAGATACTGAAGCTTTCTTT	CASSKSRADTEAFF
-	TRBV9	few	TRBJ2-2	TGTGCCAGCAGCTCAGGACAGAACACCGGGGAGCTGTTTTTT	CASSSGQNTGELFF
TRBD1	TRBV10-3	-	TRBJ2-5	TGTGCCATCAGGGGACAGGTACAAGAGACCCAGTACTTC	CAIRGQVQETQYF
-	TRBV29-1	-	TRBJ2-3	TGCAGCGTTCGCCAGGCAGATACGCAGTATTTT	CSVRQADTQYF
TRBD1	TRBV12-3/TRBV12-4	-	TRBJ1-1	TGTGCCAGCAGCCCCGGGACAGGGGCCCCTGAAGCTTTCTTT	CASSPGTGAPEAFF
-	TRBV9	few	TRBJ1-2	TGTGCCAGCAGCGTAGGGGGAGCTAGCTACACCTTC	CASSVGGASYTF
TRBD1	TRBV10-3	few	TRBJ1-1	TGTGCCGTGCCGGGACAGAAGAACACTGAAGCTTTCTTT	CAVPGQKNTEAFF
-	TRBV4-1	few	TRBJ2-5	TGCGCCAGCAGCCCTCAGTGGGGGAACGGGGAGACCCAGTACTTC	CASSPQWGNGETQYF